The clone carrying this TCR beta chain was detected ten times or more. No antigen is known for it. TCRdb processed the 5' RACE reads anew with MiXCR; each CDR3 protein has one entry. The sample has 48,000 or so distinct CDR3 sequences; roughly 5% are singletons. These data come from a study of spatial heterogeneity in lung cancer. For the study at large: An average of more than ten raw reads was observed per unique TCR and UMI combination. Study-level results: Ubiquitous expanded tumor TCRs showed up in blood more at resection than follow-up.

Time point specified: sample taken at primary tumor resection. Sequencing of whole RNA from tumor, nontumor lung or frozen PBMC involved no sorting. Around 70 TRACERx patients with early, untreated non-small cell lung cancer donated samples. The CDR3 extends over 15 amino acids. V was pared by 6 bases and J by 3 bases, with 7 bases of the junction left unmatched. This chain connects TRBV12-3 or TRBV12-4 to TRBJ2-2; TRBD1 matches at 7 bases. This receptor was taken from a male donor with early-stage non-small cell lung cancer. Source: PBMCs, taken at surgery. The CDR3 region is CASRPTGVDTGELFF. DNA for the CDR3: TGTGCCAGCAGACCTACAGGGGTCGACACCGGGGAGCTGTTTTTT.